This T cell receptor (beta chain) was sequenced for a study of blood T cell repertoires in COVID-19. TCRdb keeps only in-frame clones here, not all; method: immunoSEQ multiplex PCR. The table includes 200,000 to 250,000 clones, about 90% detected once. The source is a man between 40 and 49 years old with active or convalescent COVID-19. Material for sequencing was peripheral blood.

CDR3 DNA sequence: TGTGCCAGCAGCTTCGGGGGACAGGTGAACACTGAAGCTTTCTTT. Protein: CASSFGGQVNTEAFF. The chain uses TRBV7-2 and TRBJ1-1; 8 bases are shared with TRBD1. The germline gives CDR1 SGHTA, CDR2 FQGNSA. Germline trimming cut 3 bases from V and 0 bases from J; bases unmatched to any gene: 3. The CDR3 covers 15 residues.